These T cell receptor beta chains were read from a single sample in a study of human T cells and chemical hapten exposure. TCRdb ran MiXCR on the RACE reads and lists one entry per CDR3 protein. The sample yields about 51,000 distinct CDR3 sequences, approximately 8.8% seen once. This specimen was whole blood, taken in connection with sensitization to the hapten diphenylcyclopropenone (DPC). Every receptor here comes from a woman aged 40 to 50 with alopecia areata. Some clones in this sample may be carry-over from other donors' samples. CDR3s include the opening cysteine and the closing phenylalanine or tryptophan. The D gene is left open where the match is weak. Not every row has a clone size; where given, it reads once, few, many or a size class.

cdr3_aa: CASSLTGALSGNTIYF; cdr3_nt: TGTGCCAGCAGCTTAACCGGGGCTCTCTCTGGAAACACCATATATTTT; clone_size: many; v_call: TRBV11-2; j_call: TRBJ1-3; d_call: -
cdr3_aa: CTRGGHQPQHF; cdr3_nt: TGCACCCGGGGGGGCCATCAGCCCCAGCATTTT; clone_size: few; v_call: TRBV20-1; j_call: TRBJ1-5; d_call: -
cdr3_aa: CASSPDGIYGYTF; cdr3_nt: TGTGCCAGCAGTCCGGACGGGATCTATGGCTACACCTTC; clone_size: many; v_call: TRBV6-1; j_call: TRBJ1-2; d_call: -
cdr3_aa: CASSQDQYVGGYTF; cdr3_nt: TGTGCCAGCAGCCAAGACCAATATGTGGGTGGCTACACCTTC; clone_size: few; v_call: TRBV3-1; j_call: TRBJ1-2; d_call: -
cdr3_aa: CASRLAGQATNEKLFF; cdr3_nt: TGTGCAAGTCGCTTAGCGGGACAGGCCACTAATGAAAAACTGTTTTTT; clone_size: few; v_call: TRBV12-2; j_call: TRBJ1-4; d_call: -
cdr3_aa: CASSQRGSGEAFF; cdr3_nt: TGTGCCAGCAGCCAGAGGGGAAGTGGTGAAGCTTTCTTT; clone_size: few; v_call: TRBV11-2; j_call: TRBJ1-1; d_call: -
cdr3_aa: CSGETGYGYTF; cdr3_nt: TGCAGCGGGGAGACAGGATATGGCTACACCTTC; clone_size: few; v_call: TRBV29-1; j_call: TRBJ1-2; d_call: -
cdr3_aa: CASSDHHGELGPSSYNEQFF; cdr3_nt: TGCGCCAGCAGTGACCACCATGGGGAGCTGGGCCCGAGCTCCTACAATGAGCAGTTCTTC; clone_size: -; v_call: TRBV10-1; j_call: TRBJ2-1; d_call: -
cdr3_aa: CASRSEASYNEQFF; cdr3_nt: TGTGCCAGCAGGAGCGAGGCGTCCTACAATGAGCAGTTCTTC; clone_size: -; v_call: TRBV12-3/TRBV12-4; j_call: TRBJ2-1; d_call: -
cdr3_aa: CAWWTSEGTGELFF; cdr3_nt: TGTGCCTGGTGGACTAGCGAGGGCACCGGGGAGCTGTTTTTT; clone_size: many; v_call: TRBV30; j_call: TRBJ2-2; d_call: TRBD2
cdr3_aa: CASTYAGGTEAFF; cdr3_nt: TGTGCCAGCACCTACGCGGGGGGCACTGAAGCTTTCTTT; clone_size: -; v_call: TRBV25-1; j_call: TRBJ1-1; d_call: -
cdr3_aa: CASSPKGRGSGNSPLHF; cdr3_nt: TGTGCCAGCTCACCTAAAGGGCGGGGGAGCGGTAATTCACCCCTCCACTTT; clone_size: few; v_call: TRBV18; j_call: TRBJ1-6; d_call: -
cdr3_aa: CSTRGAGPQDTQYF; cdr3_nt: TGCAGTACCAGGGGAGCGGGGCCCCAGGATACGCAGTATTTT; clone_size: many; v_call: TRBV20-1; j_call: TRBJ2-3; d_call: -
cdr3_aa: CASSFTANYGYTF; cdr3_nt: TGTGCCAGCAGTTTCACCGCGAACTATGGCTACACCTTC; clone_size: -; v_call: TRBV27; j_call: TRBJ1-2; d_call: -
cdr3_aa: CASSLADTQYF; cdr3_nt: TGTGCCAGCAGCCTCGCAGATACGCAGTATTTT; clone_size: many; v_call: TRBV14; j_call: TRBJ2-3; d_call: -
cdr3_aa: CASGVWDTEAFF; cdr3_nt: TGTGCCAGCGGGGTGTGGGACACTGAAGCTTTCTTT; clone_size: many; v_call: TRBV6-2/TRBV6-3; j_call: TRBJ1-1; d_call: -
cdr3_aa: CSVRTGRSLSYEQYF; cdr3_nt: TGCAGCGTACGGACAGGGCGGTCCCTATCCTACGAGCAGTACTTC; clone_size: few; v_call: TRBV29-1; j_call: TRBJ2-7; d_call: TRBD1
cdr3_aa: CASSPRDGTGISNTEAFF; cdr3_nt: TGTGCCAGCAGCCCCAGAGACGGGACAGGGATTTCCAACACTGAAGCTTTCTTT; clone_size: many; v_call: TRBV11-2; j_call: TRBJ1-1; d_call: TRBD1